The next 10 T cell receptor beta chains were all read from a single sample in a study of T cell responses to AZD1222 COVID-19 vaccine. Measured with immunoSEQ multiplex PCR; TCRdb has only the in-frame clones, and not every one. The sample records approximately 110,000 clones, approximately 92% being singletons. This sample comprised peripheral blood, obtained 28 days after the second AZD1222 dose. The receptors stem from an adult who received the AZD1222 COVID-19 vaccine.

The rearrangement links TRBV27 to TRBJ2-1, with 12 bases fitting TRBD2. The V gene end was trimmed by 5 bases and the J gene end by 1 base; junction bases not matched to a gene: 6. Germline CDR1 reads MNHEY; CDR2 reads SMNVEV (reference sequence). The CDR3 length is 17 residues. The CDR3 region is CASSTRTSGESYNEQFF. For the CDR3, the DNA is TGTGCCAGCAGTACCAGGACTAGCGGGGAGTCCTACAATGAGCAGTTCTTC.

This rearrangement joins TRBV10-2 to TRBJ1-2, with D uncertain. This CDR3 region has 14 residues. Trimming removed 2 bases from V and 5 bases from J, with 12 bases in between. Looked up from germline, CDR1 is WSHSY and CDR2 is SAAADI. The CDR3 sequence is CASSEQYGGYGYTF. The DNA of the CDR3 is TGCGCCAGCAGTGAGCAATATGGCGGATATGGCTACACCTTC.

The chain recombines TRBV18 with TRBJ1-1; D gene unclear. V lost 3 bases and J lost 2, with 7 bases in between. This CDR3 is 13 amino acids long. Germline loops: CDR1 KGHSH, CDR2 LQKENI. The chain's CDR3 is CASSPQSNTEAFF. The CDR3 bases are TGTGCCAGCTCACCGCAATCTAACACTGAAGCTTTCTTT.

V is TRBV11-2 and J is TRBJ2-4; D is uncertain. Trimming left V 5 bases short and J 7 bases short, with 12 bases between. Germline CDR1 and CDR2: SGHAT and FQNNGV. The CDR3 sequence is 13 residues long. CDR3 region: CASSLGFANIQYF. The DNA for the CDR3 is TGTGCCAGCAGCCTGGGGTTCGCGAACATTCAGTACTTC.

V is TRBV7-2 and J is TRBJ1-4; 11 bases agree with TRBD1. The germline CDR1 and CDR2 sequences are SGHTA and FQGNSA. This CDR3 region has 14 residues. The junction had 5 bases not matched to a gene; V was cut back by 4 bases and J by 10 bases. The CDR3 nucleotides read TGTGCCAGCAGCTCGGACAGGGGGCTCGGAAAACTGTTTTTT. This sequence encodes CASSSDRGLGKLFF.

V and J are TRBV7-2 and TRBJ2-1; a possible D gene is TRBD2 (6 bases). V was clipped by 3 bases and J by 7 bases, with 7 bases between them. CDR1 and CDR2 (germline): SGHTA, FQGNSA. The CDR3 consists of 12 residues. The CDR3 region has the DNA TGTGCCAGCAGCTTCGCGGGGAATGAGCAGTTCTTC. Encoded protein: CASSFAGNEQFF. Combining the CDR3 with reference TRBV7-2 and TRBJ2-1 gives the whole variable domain GAGVSQSPSNKVTEKGKDVELRCDPISGHTALYWYRQSLGQGLEFLIYFQGNSAPDKSGLPSDRFSAERTGGSVSTLTIQRTQQEDSAVYLCASSFAGNEQFFGPGTRLTVL.

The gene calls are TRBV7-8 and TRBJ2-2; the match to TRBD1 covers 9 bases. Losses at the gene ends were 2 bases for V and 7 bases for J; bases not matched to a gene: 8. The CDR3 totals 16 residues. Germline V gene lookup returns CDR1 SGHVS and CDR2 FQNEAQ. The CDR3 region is CASSLFDRGIDGELFF. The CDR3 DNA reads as TGTGCCAGCAGCTTATTTGACAGGGGGATTGACGGGGAGCTGTTTTTT.

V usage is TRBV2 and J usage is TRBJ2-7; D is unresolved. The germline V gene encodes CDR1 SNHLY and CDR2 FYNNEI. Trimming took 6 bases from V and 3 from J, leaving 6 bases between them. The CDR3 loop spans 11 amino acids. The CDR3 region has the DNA TGTGCCAGCAGCCTGTTCTACGAGCAGTACTTC. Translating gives CASSLFYEQYF.

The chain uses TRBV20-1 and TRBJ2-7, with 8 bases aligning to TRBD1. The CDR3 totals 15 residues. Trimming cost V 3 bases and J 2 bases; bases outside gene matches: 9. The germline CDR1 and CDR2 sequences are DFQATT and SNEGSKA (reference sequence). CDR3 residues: CSASADRGYTYEQYF. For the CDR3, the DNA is TGCAGTGCTAGTGCCGACAGGGGTTATACCTACGAGCAGTACTTC.

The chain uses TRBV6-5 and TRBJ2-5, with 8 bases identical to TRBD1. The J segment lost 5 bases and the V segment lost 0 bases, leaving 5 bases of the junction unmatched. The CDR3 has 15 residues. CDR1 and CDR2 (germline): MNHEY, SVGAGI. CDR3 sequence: CASSYSAGGEETQYF. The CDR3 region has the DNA TGTGCCAGCAGTTACTCTGCAGGGGGCGAGGAGACCCAGTACTTC.